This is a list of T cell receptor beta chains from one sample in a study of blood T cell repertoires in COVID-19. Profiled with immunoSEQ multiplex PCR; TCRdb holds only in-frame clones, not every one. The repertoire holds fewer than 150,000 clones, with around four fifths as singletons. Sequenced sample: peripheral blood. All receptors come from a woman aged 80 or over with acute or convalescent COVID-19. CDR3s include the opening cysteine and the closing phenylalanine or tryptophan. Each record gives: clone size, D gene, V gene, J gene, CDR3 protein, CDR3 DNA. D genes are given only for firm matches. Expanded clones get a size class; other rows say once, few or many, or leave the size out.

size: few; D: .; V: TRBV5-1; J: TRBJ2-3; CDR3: CASSQGRPTDTQYF; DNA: TGCGCCAGCAGCCAGGGCAGACCCACAGATACGCAGTATTTT
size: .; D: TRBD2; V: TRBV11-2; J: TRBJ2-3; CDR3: CASSLGLAGFGNTDTQYF; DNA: TGTGCCAGCAGCTTAGGACTAGCGGGTTTCGGGAACACAGATACGCAGTATTTT
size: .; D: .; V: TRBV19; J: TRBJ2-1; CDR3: CASSHSGSSYNEQFF; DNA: TGTGCCAGTAGTCATAGCGGTTCCTCCTACAATGAGCAGTTCTTC
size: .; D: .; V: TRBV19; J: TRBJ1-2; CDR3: CASNRRLANYGYTF; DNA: TGTGCCAGTAACAGGCGTCTAGCTAACTATGGCTACACCTTC
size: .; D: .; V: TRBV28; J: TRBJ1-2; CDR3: CASSFGGGYGYTF; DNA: TGTGCCAGCAGTTTTGGGGGAGGGTATGGCTACACCTTC
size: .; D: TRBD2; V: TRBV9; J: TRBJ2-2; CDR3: CASSVDPGGYTGELFF; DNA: TGTGCCAGCAGCGTAGACCCGGGGGGATACACCGGGGAGCTGTTTTTT
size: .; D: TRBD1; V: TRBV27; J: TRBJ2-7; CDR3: CASSLLPGQGQYEQYF; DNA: TGTGCCAGCAGTTTACTCCCGGGACAGGGGCAGTACGAGCAGTACTTC
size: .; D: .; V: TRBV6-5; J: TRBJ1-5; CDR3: CALSRSYNQPQHF; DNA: TGTGCCCTGTCCAGGTCTTACAATCAGCCCCAGCATTTT
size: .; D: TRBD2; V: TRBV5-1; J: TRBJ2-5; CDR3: CASRLLAGGSPQETQYF; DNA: TGCGCCAGCAGATTACTAGCGGGAGGCTCGCCCCAAGAGACCCAGTACTTC
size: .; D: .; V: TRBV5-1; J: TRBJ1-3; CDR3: CASSLQESGNTIYF; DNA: TGCGCCAGCAGCTTGCAAGAGTCTGGAAACACCATATATTTT
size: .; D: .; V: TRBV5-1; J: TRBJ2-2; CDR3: CASSLGQGSHGELFF; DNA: TGCGCCAGCAGCTTGGGGCAGGGTAGTCACGGGGAGCTGTTTTTT
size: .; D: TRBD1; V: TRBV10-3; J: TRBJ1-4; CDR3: CAIRGQGVEEKLFF; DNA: TGTGCCATCAGAGGACAGGGGGTAGAGGAAAAACTGTTTTTT
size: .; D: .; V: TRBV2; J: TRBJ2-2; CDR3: CASSGLAWAGELFF; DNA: TGTGCCAGCAGTGGGCTAGCCTGGGCCGGGGAGCTGTTTTTT
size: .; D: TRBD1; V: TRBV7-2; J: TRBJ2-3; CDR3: CASSLAGTGGRTDTQYF; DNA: TGTGCCAGCAGCTTAGCTGGGACAGGGGGACGCACAGATACGCAGTATTTT
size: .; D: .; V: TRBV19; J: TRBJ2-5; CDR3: CASSIVGAGQETQYF; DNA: TGTGCCAGTAGTATAGTTGGGGCAGGGCAAGAGACCCAGTACTTC
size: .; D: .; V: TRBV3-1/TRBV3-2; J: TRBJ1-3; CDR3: CASSQDSGRAGNTIYF; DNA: TGTGCCAGCAGCCAAGATAGTGGCAGGGCTGGAAACACCATATATTTT
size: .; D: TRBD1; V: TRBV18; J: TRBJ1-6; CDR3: CASSPRNRQGTSSPLHF; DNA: TGTGCCAGCTCACCCCGAAACAGACAGGGAACGAGTTCACCCCTCCACTTT
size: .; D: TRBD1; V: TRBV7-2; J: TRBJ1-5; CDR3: CASSLWSTGEQPQHF; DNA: TGTGCCAGCAGCCTCTGGTCGACAGGGGAGCAGCCCCAGCATTTT
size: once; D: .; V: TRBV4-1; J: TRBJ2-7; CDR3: CASSQNVGTYEQYF; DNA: TGCGCCAGCAGCCAAAATGTCGGGACTTACGAGCAGTACTTC
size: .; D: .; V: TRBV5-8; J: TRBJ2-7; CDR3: CASSLAPHEQYF; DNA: TGTGCCAGCAGCTTGGCCCCTCACGAGCAGTACTTC
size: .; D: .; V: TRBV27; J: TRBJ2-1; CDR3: CASSSGAYNEQFF; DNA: TGTGCCAGCAGTTCGGGTGCCTACAATGAGCAGTTCTTC
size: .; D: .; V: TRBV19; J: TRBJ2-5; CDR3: CASSINSQETQYF; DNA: TGTGCCAGTAGTATAAACAGCCAAGAGACCCAGTACTTC
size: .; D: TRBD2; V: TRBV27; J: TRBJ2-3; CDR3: CASSLLWGAGASTDTQYF; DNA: TGTGCCAGCAGTTTATTGTGGGGAGCGGGAGCTAGCACAGATACGCAGTATTTT
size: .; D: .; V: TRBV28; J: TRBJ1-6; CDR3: CASSFLGGANSPLHF; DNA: TGTGCCAGCAGTTTTCTGGGGGGGGCGAATTCACCCCTCCACTTT
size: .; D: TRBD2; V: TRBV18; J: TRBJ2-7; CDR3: CASSRKRETYEQYF; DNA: TGTGCCAGCTCACGAAAGCGGGAGACTTACGAGCAGTACTTC
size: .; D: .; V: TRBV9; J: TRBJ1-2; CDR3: CASSVTGHSYGYTF; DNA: TGTGCCAGCAGCGTCACAGGGCATAGCTATGGCTACACCTTC
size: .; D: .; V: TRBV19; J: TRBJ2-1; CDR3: CASSITLAAGSTYNEQFF; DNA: TGTGCCAGTAGTATAACCTTGGCGGCGGGATCCACCTACAATGAGCAGTTCTTC
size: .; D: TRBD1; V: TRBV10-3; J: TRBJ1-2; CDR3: CAISANPGQTMGYTF; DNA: TGTGCCATCAGTGCCAATCCGGGACAGACGATGGGGTACACCTTC
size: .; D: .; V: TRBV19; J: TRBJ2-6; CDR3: CASIRGGPGANVLTF; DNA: TGTGCCAGTATTAGGGGGGGTCCTGGGGCCAACGTCCTGACTTTC